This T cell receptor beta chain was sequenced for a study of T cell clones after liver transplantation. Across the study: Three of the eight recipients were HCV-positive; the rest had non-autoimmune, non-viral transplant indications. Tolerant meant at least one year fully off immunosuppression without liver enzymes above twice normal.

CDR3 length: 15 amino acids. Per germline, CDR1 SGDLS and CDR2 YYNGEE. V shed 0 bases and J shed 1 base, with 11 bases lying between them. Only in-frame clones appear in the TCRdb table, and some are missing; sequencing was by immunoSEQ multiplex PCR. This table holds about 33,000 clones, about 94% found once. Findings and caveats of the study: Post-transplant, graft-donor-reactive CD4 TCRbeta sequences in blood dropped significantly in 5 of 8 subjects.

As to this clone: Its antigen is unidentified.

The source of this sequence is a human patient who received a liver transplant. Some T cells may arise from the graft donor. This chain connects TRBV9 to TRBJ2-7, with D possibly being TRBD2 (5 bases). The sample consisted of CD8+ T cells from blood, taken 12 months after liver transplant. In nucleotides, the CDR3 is TGTGCCAGCAGCGTAGAAGGGAGAGCTTCCTACGAGCAGTACTTC. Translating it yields CASSVEGRASYEQYF.